This TCR beta chain comes out of a study of blood T cell repertoires in COVID-19. Background on the study: Sources were T cells, B-cell-depleted T cells, or PBMCs; the material itself was cDNA or gDNA.

Germline V gene data show CDR1 as SGHTA and CDR2 as FQGNSA. The germline V and J ends were trimmed by 5 bases and 5 bases, with 6 bases remaining between them. The CDR3 loop spans 11 amino acids. Original processing methods: The assay estimated nucleated cells by amplifying reference gene primers. Using immunoSEQ multiplex PCR, the repertoire was profiled, and TCRdb retains in-frame clones only, with some absent. The V and J calls and clone size were taken over from that table, and D and trimming were inferred from the DNA. The sample lists 100,000 or so clones, around 80% occurring once. The specimen sequenced was peripheral blood. The clonotype was recovered from a woman older than 75 with acute or convalescent COVID-19. The chain uses TRBV7-2 and TRBJ1-1; no definite D call. The CDR3 loop is CASSPYTEAFF. The CDR3 nucleotides are TGTGCCAGCAGCCCTTATACTGAAGCTTTCTTT.